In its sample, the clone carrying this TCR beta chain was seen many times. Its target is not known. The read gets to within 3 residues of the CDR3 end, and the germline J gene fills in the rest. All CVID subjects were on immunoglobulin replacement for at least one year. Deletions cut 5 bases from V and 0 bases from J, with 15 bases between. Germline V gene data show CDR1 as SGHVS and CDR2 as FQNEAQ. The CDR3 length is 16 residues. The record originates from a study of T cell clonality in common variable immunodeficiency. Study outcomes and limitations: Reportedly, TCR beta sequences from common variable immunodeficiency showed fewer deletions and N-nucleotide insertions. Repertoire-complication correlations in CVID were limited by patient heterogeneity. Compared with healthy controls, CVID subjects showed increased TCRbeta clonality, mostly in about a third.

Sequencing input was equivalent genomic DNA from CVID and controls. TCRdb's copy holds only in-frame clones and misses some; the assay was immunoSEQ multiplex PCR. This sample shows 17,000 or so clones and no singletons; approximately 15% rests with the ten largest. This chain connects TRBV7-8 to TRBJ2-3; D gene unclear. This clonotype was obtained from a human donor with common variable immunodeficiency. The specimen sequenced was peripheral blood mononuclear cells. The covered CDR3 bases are TGTGCCAGCAGCCCAAATAGGGCAGTTAGCACAGATACG. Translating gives CASSPNRAVSTDT. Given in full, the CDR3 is CASSPNRAVSTDTQYF.